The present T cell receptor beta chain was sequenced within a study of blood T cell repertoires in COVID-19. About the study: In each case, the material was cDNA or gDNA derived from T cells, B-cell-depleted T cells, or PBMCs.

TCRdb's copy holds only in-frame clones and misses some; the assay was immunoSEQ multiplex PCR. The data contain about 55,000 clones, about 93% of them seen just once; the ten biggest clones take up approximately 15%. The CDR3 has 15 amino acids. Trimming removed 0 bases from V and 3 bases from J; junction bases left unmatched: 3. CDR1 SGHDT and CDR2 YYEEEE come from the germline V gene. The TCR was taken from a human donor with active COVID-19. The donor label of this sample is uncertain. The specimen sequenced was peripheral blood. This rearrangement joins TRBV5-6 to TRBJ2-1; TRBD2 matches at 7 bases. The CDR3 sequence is CASSLASGFYNEQFF. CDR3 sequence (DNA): TGTGCCAGCAGCTTGGCTAGCGGATTCTACAATGAGCAGTTCTTC. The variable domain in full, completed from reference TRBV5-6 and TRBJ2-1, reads DAGVTQSPTHLIKTRGQQVTLRCSPKSGHDTVSWYQQALGQGPQFIFQYYEEEERQRGNFPDRFSGHQFPNYSSELNVNALLLGDSALYLCASSLASGFYNEQFFGPGTRLTVL.